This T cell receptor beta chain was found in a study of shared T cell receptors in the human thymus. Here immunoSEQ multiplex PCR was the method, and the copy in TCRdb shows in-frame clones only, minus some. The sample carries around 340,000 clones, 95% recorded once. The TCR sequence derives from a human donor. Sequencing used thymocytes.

CDR3 region: CASSLGTSGSPYEQYF. The CDR3 nucleotides read TGTGCCAGCAGCCTCGGGACTAGCGGGAGCCCCTACGAGCAGTACTTC. The J gene is TRBJ2-7, the V gene TRBV14, with TRBD2 identical over 14 bases. Germline CDR1 is SGHDN and CDR2 is FVKESK. The CDR3 contains 16 residues. Germline trimming cut 4 bases from V and 2 bases from J; bases unmatched to any gene: 4.